This T cell receptor beta chain was recorded in a study of T cell repertoires in cytomegalovirus infection. Across the whole study: From public TCR beta signatures came an indication of both CMV infection and matching HLA type.

Between the trimmed V and J ends, which lost 3 bases and 5 bases, there was a span of 9 bases. The CDR3 has 13 residues. Study-wide points: Carriage of CMV together with the relevant HLA was identifiable through cumulative public TCR beta family frequency. The ex vivo response was dominated by HLA-C-restricted CMV-specific TCR beta clonotypes.

This clonotype was seen a few times. Its antigen remains unknown. MiXCR was run by TCRdb on the reads, yielding one entry per CDR3 protein. Of roughly 120,000 distinct CDR3 sequences in the sample, over 9% were seen once. This TCR was recovered from a human donor in good health (CMV status not recorded). Some clones in this sample may be carry-over from other donors' samples. This rearrangement joins TRBV12-3 or TRBV12-4 to TRBJ2-3; D possibly corresponds to TRBD2 (6 bases). The sample consisted of PBMCs, sequenced either directly or after in vitro stimulation (not recorded which). This chain's CDR3 is CASSLEGKDTQYF. In DNA, the CDR3 is TGTGCCAGCAGTTTGGAGGGAAAAGATACGCAGTATTTT.